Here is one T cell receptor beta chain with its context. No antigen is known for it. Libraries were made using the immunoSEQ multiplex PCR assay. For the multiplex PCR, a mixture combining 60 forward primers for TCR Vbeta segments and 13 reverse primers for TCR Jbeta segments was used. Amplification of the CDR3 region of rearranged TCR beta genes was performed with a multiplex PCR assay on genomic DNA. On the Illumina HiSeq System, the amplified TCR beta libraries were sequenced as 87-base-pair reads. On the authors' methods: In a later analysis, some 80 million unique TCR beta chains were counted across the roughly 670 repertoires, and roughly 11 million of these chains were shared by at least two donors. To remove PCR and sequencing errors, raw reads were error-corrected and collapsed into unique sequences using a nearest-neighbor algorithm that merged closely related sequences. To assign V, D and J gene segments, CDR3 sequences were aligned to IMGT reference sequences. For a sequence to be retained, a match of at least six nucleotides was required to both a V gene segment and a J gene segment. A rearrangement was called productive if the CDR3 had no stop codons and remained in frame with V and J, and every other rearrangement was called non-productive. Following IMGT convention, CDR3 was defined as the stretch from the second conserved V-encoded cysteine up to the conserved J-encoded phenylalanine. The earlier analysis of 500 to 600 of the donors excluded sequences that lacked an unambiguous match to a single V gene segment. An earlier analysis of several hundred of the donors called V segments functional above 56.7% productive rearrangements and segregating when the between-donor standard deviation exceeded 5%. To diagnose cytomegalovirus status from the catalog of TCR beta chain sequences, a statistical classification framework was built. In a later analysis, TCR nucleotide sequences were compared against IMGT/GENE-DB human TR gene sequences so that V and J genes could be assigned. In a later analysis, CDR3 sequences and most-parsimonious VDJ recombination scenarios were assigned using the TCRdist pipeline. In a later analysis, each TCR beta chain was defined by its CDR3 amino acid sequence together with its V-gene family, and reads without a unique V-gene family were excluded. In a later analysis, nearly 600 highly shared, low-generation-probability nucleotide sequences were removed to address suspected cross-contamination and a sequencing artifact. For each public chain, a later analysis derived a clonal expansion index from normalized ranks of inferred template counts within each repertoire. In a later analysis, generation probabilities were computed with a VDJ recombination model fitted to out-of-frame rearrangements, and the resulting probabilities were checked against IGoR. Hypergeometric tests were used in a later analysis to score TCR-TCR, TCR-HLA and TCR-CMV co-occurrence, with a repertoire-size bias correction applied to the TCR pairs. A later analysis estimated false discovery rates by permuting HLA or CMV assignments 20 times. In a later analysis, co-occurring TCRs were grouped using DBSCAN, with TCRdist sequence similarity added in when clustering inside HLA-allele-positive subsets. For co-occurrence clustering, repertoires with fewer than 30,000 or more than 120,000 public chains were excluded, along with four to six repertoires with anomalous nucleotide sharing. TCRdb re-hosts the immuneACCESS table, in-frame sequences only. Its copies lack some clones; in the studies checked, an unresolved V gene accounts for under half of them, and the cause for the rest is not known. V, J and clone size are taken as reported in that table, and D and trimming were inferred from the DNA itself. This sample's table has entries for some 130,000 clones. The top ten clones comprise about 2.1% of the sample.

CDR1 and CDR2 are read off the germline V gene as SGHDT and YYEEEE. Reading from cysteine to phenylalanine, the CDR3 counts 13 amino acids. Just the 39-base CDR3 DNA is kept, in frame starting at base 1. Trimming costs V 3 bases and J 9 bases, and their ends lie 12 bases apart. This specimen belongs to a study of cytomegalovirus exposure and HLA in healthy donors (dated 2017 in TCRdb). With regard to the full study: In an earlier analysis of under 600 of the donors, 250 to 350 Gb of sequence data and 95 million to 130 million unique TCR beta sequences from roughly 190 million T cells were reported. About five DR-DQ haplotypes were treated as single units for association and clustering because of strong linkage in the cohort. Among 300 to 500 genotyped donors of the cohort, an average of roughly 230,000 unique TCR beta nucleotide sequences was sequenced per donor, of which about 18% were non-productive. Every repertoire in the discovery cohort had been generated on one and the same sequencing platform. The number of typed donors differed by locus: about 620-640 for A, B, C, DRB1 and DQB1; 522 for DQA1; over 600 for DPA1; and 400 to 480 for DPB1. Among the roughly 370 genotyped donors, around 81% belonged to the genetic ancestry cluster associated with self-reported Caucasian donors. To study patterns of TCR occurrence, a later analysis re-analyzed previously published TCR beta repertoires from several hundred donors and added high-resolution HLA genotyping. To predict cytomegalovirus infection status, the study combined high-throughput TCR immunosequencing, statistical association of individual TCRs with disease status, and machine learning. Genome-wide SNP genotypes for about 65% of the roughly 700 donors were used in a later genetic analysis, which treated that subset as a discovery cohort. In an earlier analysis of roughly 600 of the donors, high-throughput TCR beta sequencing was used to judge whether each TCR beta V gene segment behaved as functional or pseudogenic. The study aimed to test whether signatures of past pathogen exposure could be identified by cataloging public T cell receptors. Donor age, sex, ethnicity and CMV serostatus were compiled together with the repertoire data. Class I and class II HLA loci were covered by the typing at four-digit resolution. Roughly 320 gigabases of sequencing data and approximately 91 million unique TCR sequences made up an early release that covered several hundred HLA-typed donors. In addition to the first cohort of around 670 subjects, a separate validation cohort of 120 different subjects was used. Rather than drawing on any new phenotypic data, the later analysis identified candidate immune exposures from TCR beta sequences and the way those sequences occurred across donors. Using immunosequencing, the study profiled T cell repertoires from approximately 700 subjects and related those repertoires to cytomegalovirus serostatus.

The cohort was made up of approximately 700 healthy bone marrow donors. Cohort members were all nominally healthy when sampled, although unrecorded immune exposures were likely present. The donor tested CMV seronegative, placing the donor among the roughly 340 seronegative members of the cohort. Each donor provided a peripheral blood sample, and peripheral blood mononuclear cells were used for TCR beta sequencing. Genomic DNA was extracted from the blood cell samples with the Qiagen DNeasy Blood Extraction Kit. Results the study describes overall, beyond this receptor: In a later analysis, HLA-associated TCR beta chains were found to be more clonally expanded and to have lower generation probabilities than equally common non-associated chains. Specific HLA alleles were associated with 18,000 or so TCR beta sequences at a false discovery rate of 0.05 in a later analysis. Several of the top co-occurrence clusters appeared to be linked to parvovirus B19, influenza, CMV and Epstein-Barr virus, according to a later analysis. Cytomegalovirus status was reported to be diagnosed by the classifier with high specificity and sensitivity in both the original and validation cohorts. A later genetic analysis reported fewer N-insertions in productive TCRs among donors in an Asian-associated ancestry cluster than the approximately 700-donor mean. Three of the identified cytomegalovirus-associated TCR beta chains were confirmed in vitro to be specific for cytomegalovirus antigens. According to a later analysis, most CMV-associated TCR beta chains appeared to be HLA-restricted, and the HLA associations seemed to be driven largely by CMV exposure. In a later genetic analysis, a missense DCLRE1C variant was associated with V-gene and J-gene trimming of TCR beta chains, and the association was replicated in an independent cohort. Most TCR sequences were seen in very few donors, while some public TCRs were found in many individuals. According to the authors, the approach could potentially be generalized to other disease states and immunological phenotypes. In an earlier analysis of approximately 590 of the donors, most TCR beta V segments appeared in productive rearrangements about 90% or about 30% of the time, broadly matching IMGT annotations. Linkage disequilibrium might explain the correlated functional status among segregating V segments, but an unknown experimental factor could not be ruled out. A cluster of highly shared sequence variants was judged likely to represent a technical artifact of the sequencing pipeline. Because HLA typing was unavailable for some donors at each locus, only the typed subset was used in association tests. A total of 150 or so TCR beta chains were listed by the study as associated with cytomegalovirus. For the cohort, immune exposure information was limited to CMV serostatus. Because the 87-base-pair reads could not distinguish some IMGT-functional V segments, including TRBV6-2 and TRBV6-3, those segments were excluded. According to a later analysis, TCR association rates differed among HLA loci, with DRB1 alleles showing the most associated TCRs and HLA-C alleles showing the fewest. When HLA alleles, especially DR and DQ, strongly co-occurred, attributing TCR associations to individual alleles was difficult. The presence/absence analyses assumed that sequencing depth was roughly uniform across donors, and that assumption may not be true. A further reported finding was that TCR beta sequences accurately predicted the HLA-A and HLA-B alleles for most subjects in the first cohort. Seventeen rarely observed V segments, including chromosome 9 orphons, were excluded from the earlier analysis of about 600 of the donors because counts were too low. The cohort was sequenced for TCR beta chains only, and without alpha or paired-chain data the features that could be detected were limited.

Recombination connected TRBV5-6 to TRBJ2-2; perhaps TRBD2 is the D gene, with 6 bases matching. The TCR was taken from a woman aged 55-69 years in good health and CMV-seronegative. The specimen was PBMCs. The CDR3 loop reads CASSSGRGRELFF. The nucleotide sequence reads TGTGCCAGCAGCTCCGGCCGGGGGAGGGAGCTGTTTTTT.